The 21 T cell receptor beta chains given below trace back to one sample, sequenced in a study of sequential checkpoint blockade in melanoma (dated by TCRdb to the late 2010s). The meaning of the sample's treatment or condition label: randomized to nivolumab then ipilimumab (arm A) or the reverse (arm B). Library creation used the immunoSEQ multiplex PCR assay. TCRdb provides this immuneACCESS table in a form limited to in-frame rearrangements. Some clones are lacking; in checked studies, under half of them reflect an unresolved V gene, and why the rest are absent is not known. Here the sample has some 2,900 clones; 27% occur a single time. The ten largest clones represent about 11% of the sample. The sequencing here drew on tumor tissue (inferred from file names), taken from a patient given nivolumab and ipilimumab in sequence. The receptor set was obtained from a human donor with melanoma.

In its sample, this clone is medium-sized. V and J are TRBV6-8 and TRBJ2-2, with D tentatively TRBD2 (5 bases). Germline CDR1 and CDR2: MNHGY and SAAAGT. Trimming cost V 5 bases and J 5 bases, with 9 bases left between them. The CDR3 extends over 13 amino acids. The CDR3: CASSERETGELFF. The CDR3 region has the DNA TGTGCCAGCAGTGAGAGGGAGACCGGGGAGCTGTTTTTT.

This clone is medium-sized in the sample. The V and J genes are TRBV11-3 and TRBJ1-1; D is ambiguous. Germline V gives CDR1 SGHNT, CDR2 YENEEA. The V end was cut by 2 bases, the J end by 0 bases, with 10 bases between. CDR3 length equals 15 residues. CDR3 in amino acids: CASSLRAGVNTEAFF. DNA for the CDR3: TGTGCCAGCAGCTTAAGGGCTGGGGTGAACACTGAAGCTTTCTTT.

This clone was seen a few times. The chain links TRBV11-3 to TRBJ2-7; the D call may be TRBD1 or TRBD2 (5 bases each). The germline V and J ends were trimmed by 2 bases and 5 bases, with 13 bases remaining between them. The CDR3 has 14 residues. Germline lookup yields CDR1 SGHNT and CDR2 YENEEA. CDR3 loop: CASSLTGGANEQYF. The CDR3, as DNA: TGTGCCAGCAGCTTAACTGGGGGAGCCAACGAGCAGTACTTC. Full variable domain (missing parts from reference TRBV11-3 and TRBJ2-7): EAGVVQSPRYKIIEKKQPVAFWCNPISGHNTLYWYLQNLGQGPELLIRYENEEAVDDSQLPKDRFSAERLKGVDSTLKIQPAELGDSAVYLCASSLTGGANEQYFGPGTRLTVT.

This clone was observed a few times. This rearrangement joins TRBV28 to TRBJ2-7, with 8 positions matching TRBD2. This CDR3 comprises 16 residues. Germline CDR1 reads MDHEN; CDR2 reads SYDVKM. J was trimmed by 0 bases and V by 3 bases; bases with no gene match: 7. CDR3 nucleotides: TGTGCCAGCAGTTTCCATAGCGGGGCGAGCTCCTACGAGCAGTACTTC. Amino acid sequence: CASSFHSGASSYEQYF.

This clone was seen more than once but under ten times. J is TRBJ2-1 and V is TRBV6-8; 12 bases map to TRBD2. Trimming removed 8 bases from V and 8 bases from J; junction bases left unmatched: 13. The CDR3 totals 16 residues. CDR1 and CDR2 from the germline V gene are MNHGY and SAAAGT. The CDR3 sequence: CASLSGASGRVHEQFF. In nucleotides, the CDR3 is TGTGCCAGCCTTTCCGGGGCTAGCGGGAGGGTTCATGAGCAGTTCTTC.

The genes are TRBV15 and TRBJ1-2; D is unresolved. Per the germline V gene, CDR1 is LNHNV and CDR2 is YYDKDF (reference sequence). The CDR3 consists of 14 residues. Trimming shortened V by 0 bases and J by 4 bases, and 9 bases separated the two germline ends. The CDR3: CATSREGPVYGYTF. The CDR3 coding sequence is TGTGCCACCAGCAGAGAGGGTCCCGTCTATGGCTACACCTTC.

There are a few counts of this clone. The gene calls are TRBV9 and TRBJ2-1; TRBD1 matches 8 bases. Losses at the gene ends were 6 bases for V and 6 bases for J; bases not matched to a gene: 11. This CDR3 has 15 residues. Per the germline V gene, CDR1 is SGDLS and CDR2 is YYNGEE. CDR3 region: CASIYSQGAGNEQFF. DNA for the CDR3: TGTGCCAGCATTTATAGTCAGGGGGCGGGCAATGAGCAGTTCTTC.

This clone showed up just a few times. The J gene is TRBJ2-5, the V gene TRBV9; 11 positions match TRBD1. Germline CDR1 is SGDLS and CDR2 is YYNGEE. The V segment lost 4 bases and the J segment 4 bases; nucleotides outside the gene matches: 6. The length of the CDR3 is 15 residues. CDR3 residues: CASSSRDRGRETQYF. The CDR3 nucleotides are TGTGCCAGCAGCTCCCGGGACAGGGGGAGAGAGACCCAGTACTTC. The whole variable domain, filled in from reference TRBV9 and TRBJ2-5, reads DSGVTQTPKHLITATGQRVTLRCSPRSGDLSVYWYQQSLDQGLQFLIQYYNGEERAKGNILERFSAQQFPDLHSELNLSSLELGDSALYFCASSSRDRGRETQYFGPGTRLLVL.

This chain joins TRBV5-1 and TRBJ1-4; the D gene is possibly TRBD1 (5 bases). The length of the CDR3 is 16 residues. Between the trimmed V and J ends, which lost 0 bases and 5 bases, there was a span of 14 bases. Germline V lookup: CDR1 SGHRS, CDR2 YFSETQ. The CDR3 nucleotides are TGCGCCAGCAGCTTGGCCGAAAGGGCAGGGAATGAAAAACTGTTTTTT. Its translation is CASSLAERAGNEKLFF.

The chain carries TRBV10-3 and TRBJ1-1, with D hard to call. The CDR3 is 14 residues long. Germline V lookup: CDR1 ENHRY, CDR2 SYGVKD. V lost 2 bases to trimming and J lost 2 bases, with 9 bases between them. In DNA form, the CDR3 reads TGTGCCATCAGTGAGGGAGTACTTAACACTGAAGCTTTCTTT. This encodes CAISEGVLNTEAFF.

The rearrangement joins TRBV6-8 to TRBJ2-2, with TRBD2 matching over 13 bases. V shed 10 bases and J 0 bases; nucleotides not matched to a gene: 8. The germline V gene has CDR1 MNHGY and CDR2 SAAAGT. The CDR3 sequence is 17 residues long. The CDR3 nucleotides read TGTGCCATCACCCGACTAGCGGGAGGTTCGAACACCGGGGAGCTGTTTTTT. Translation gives CAITRLAGGSNTGELFF.

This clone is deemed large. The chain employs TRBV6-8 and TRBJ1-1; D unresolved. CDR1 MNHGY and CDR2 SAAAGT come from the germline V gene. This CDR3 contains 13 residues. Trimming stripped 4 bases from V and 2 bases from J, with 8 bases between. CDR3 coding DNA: TGTGCCAGCAGTTCGGGGATAAACACTGAAGCTTTCTTT. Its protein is CASSSGINTEAFF.

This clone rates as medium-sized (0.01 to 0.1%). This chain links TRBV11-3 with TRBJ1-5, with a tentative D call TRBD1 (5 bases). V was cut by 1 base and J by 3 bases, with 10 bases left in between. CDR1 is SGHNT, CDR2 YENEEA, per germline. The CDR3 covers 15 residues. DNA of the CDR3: TGTGCCAGCAGCTTAGGTCTGGGGCTCAATCAGCCCCAGCATTTT. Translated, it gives CASSLGLGLNQPQHF.

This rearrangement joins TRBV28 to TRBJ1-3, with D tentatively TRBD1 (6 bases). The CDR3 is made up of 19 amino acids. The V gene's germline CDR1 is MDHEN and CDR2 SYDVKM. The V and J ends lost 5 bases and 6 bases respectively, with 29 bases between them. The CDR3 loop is CASSPHREPLDPWANTIYF. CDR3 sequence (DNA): TGTGCCAGCAGTCCCCACAGGGAACCCTTGGACCCGTGGGCAAACACCATATATTTT. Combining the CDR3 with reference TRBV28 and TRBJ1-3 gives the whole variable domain DVKVTQSSRYLVKRTGEKVFLECVQDMDHENMFWYRQDPGLGLRLIYFSYDVKMKEKGDIPEGYSVSREKKERFSLILESASTNQTSMYLCASSPHREPLDPWANTIYFGEGSWLTVV.

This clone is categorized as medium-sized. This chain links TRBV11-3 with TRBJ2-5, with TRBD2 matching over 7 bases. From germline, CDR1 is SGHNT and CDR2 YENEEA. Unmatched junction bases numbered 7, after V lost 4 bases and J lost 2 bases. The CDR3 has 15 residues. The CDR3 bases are TGTGCCAGCAGCTATGTGGGAGGGATGCAAGAGACCCAGTACTTC. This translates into CASSYVGGMQETQYF.

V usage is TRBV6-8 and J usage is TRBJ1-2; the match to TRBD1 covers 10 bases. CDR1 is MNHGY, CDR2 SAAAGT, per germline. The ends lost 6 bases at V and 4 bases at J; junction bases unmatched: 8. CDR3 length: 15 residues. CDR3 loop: CASRTGGRPIYGYTF. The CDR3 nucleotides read TGTGCCAGCAGGACAGGGGGCCGACCGATCTATGGCTACACCTTC.

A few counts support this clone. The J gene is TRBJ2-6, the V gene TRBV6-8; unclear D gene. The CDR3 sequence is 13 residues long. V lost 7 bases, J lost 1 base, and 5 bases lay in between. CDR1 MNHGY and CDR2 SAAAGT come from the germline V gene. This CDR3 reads CASTASGANVLTF. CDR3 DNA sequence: TGTGCCAGCACCGCTTCTGGGGCCAACGTCCTGACTTTC.

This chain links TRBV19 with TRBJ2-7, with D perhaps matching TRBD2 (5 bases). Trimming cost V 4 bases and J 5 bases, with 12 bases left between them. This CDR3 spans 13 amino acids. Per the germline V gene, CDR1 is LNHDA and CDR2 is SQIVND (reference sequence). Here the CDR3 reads CASSTRSGNEQYF. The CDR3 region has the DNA TGTGCCAGTAGTACTAGGTCCGGGAACGAGCAGTACTTC.

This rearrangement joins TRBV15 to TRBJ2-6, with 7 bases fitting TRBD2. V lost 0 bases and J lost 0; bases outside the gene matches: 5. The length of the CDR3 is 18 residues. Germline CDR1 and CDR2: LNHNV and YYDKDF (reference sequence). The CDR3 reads CATSREGGGISGANVLTF. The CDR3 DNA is TGTGCCACCAGCAGAGAGGGGGGAGGGATCTCTGGGGCCAACGTCCTGACTTTC.

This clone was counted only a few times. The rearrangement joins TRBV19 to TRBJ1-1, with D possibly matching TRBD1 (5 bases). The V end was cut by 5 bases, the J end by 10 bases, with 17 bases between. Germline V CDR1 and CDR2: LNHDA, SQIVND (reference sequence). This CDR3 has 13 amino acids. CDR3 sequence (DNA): TGTGCCAGTAGTTTCTTATCCCGGGACCTAGCTTTCTTT. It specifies CASSFLSRDLAFF.

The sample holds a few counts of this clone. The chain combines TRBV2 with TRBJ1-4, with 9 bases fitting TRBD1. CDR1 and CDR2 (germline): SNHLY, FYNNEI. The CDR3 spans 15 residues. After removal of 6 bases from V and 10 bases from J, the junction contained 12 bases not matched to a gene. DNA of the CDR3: TGTGCCAGCAGCACAGGGGGCTTGGATGGAGGAAAACTGTTTTTT. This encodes CASSTGGLDGGKLFF.